This T cell receptor (beta chain) was documented in a study of T cell responses to AZD1222 COVID-19 vaccine. Data came from immunoSEQ multiplex PCR; TCRdb stores just in-frame clones and leaves some out. The data hold tens of thousands of clones, with over 75% observed a single time. Study-level results: The donor cohort was predominantly white British with a female majority, and clonal diversity may have been underestimated.

With regard to this clone: The target antigen is unknown.

CDR3 length: 14 amino acids. With V trimmed by 4 bases and J by 1 base, 0 bases remained unmatched. CDR1 and CDR2 (germline): MRHNA, SNTAGT. The sequence was collected from an adult in good health. The input for sequencing was peripheral blood, taken on day 0 of AZD1222 vaccination. The rearrangement joins TRBV6-4 to TRBJ2-3; 9 bases align to TRBD2. CDR3 coding DNA: TGTGCCAGCAGTGCTAGCGGGGGCACAGATACGCAGTATTTT. Amino acid sequence: CASSASGGTDTQYF.